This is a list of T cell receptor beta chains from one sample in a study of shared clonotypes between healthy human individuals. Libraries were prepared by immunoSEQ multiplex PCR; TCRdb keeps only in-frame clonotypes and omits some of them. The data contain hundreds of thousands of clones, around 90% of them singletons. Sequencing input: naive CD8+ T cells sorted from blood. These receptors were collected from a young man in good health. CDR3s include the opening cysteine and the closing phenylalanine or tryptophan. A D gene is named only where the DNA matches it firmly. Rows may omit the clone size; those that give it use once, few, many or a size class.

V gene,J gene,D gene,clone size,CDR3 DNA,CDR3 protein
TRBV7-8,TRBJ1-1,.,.,TGTGCCAGCAGCTTAGCCTTGCTCAGCGGGGCCACTGAAGCTTTCTTT,CASSLALLSGATEAFF
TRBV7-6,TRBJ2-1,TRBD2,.,TGTGCCAGCACCCCTGGGGCGGGAGGGGTTTATGAGCAGTTCTTC,CASTPGAGGVYEQFF
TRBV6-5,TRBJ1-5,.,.,TGTGCCAGCAGTTACTCGCCGTTTTTGGGGGATCAGCCCCAGCATTTT,CASSYSPFLGDQPQHF
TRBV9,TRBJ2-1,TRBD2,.,TGTGCCAGCAGCGTTAGCGGGAGTGGGGGTAATGAGCAGTTCTTC,CASSVSGSGGNEQFF
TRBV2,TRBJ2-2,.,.,TGTGCCAGTGCGGGCGGGGAGCTGTTTTTT,CASAGGELFF
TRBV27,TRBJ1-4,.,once,TGTGCCAGCAGTCCGTCGCTTCCGTATGAAAAACTGTTTTTT,CASSPSLPYEKLFF
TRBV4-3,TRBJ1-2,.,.,TGCGCCAGCAGCCAAGATCGGGCTTGGGGAGGCTATGGCTACACCTTC,CASSQDRAWGGYGYTF
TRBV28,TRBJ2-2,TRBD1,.,TGTGCCAGCAGTGGATGGGACAGGCACACCGGGGAGCTGTTTTTT,CASSGWDRHTGELFF
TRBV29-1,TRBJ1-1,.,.,TGCAGCGTTGGGGCGGGCTTTGAAGCTTTCTTT,CSVGAGFEAFF
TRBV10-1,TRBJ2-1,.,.,TGCGCCAGCAGTGATAGAGGTCGTGAGCAGTTCTTC,CASSDRGREQFF
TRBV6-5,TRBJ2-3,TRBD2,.,TGTGCCAGCAGTCCACTAGCGGGAGGCACAGATACGCAGTATTTT,CASSPLAGGTDTQYF
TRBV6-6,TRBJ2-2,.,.,TGTGCCAGCAGGGAGAACACCGGGGAGCTGTTTTTT,CASRENTGELFF
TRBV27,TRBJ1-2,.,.,TGTGCCAGCAGTTTCGTCGGAAAGAGGGGCTACACCTTC,CASSFVGKRGYTF
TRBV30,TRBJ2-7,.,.,TGTGCCTGGAGTTTAGCTGACTACGAGCAGTACTTC,CAWSLADYEQYF
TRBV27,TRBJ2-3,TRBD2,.,TGTGCCAGCAGTTTATCCCCACGGGGTAGCGGGGTCACAGATACGCAGTATTTT,CASSLSPRGSGVTDTQYF
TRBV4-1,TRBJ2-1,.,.,TGCGCCAGCAGCCAAGATTCCGGGGGTTACTTCAATGAGCAGTTCTTC,CASSQDSGGYFNEQFF
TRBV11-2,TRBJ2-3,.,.,TGTGCCAGCAGCGTGGGTGGAGATACGCAGTATTTT,CASSVGGDTQYF
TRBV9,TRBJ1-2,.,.,TGTGCCAGCAGCGTGGGGGCTTGGGGCTACACCTTC,CASSVGAWGYTF
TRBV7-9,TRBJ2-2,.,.,TGTGCCAGCAGCTTAGTATCTAGGTACACCGGGGAGCTGTTTTTT,CASSLVSRYTGELFF
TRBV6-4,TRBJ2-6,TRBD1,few,TGTGCCAGCAGTGAAGGACAGGGTGGGTCTGGGGCCAACGTCCTGACTTTC,CASSEGQGGSGANVLTF
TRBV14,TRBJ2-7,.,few,TGTGCCAGCAGCCAAGGGCGGGTATCCCCCTACGAGCAGTACTTC,CASSQGRVSPYEQYF
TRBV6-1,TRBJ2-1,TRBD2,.,TGTGCCAGCAGTGAAGGGATCACCGGGACTAGCGGGAGGCATCTATACAATGAGCAGTTCTTC,CASSEGITGTSGRHLYNEQFF
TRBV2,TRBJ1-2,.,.,TGTGCCACGGTCGAGGGGGGCTATGGCTACACCTTC,CATVEGGYGYTF
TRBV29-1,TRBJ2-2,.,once,TGCAGCGTCGCCAGGGGGGAAACCGGGGAGCTGTTTTTT,CSVARGETGELFF
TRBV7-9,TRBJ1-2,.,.,TGTGCCAGCGCACAGGGAGACTATGGCTACACCTTC,CASAQGDYGYTF
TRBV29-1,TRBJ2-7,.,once,TGCAGCGTTGAAGGAGCGGAGGCCCCTTCCTACGAGCAGTACTTC,CSVEGAEAPSYEQYF
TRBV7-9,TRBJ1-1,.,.,TGTGCCAGCAGCTCAAACACTGAAGCTTTCTTT,CASSSNTEAFF
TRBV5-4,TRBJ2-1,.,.,TGTGCCGCGGGGTTGGGGTCCTACAATGAGCAGTTCTTC,CAAGLGSYNEQFF
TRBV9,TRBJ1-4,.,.,TGTGCCAGCAGCGGACGAGGGCAGGACCAAATGACAACTAATGAAAAACTGTTTTTT,CASSGRGQDQMTTNEKLFF
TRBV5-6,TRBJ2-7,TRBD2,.,TGTGCCAGCAGCTCCGGACTAGCGGGCGGTGAGATCGAGCAGTACTTC,CASSSGLAGGEIEQYF
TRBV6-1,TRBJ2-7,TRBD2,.,TGTGCCAGCAGTGAATATTCAGCGGGAGAGGCCTACGAGCAGTACTTC,CASSEYSAGEAYEQYF
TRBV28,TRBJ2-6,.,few,TGTGCCAGCAGTCCAGGAGCGCCGACTGGGGCCAACGTCCTGACTTTC,CASSPGAPTGANVLTF
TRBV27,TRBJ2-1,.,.,TGTGCCAGCAGCCCTTCTGGGGGCACGGGTGAGCAGTTCTTC,CASSPSGGTGEQFF
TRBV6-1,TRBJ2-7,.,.,TGTGCCAGCAGTGAATGGGGACTCCCCTACGAGCAGTACTTC,CASSEWGLPYEQYF
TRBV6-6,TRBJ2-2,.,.,TGTGCCAGTCGACCCCGGGGATCAAAGGTCTCCGGGGAGCTGTTTTTT,CASRPRGSKVSGELFF
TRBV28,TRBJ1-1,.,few,TGTGCCAGCAGTTTAGGGCTGAACACTGAAGCTTTCTTT,CASSLGLNTEAFF
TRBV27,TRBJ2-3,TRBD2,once,TGTGCCAGCAGTTTCATCGGGACTAGCGGCACAGATACGCAGTATTTT,CASSFIGTSGTDTQYF
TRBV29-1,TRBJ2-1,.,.,TGCAGCGCGCCGCAGAGCTCCTACAATGAGCAGTTCTTC,CSAPQSSYNEQFF
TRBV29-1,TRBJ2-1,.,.,TGCAGCGAGGGAAAGAATTATGAGGGCAATGAGCAGTTCTTC,CSEGKNYEGNEQFF
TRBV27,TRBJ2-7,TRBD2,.,TGTGCCAGCAGTTTAGCGGACGGGGGGTACGAGCAGTACTTC,CASSLADGGYEQYF
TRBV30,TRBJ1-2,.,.,TGTGCCTGGAGTGTAGGGGTAGGGTATGGCTACACCTTC,CAWSVGVGYGYTF
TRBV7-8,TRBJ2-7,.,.,TGTGCCAGCAGTCAAACGGGAGCGGACTATCTCTCCTACGAGCAGTACTTC,CASSQTGADYLSYEQYF
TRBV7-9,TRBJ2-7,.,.,TGTGCCGGTTCGGGGCGATCGGGCAAGATCTACGAGCAGTACTTC,CAGSGRSGKIYEQYF
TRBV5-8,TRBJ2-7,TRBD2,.,TGTGCCAGCAGCATACCGGGACTAGATTACGAGCAGTACTTC,CASSIPGLDYEQYF
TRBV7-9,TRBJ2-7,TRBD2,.,TGTGCCAGCAGCTCCGGGCTAGCGGGAGTGATTTTCTACGAGCAGTACTTC,CASSSGLAGVIFYEQYF
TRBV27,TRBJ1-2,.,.,TGTGCCAGCAGTTTAACCGGGGGCGGTTATGGCTACACCTTC,CASSLTGGGYGYTF